These T cell receptor beta chains were read from a single sample in a study of technical replicates of blood from a few donors. Data came from immunoSEQ multiplex PCR; TCRdb stores just in-frame clones and leaves some out. The table records around 56,000 clones, 90% to 95% of them present only once. What was sequenced was PBMCs. These receptors all come from a human donor in good health. Some clones in this sample may be carry-over from other donors' samples. Each CDR3 is given without its conserved first and last residue.

v_call	j_call	cdr3_aa
TRBV7-2	TRBJ2-2	ASRDQLAGGSGELF
TRBV6-5	TRBJ2-7	ASSSAGTGDYEQY
TRBV5-6	TRBJ2-1	ASSGLAGGYIGDEQF
TRBV7-6	TRBJ2-1	ASSLVAGGSGNEQF
TRBV4-3	TRBJ2-1	ASSQEGLRYNEQF
TRBV5-6	TRBJ1-1	ASSLRQGRLLAEAF
TRBV30	TRBJ1-1	AWAPGTSEAF
TRBV5-1	TRBJ2-5	ASSLMLLAGPQETQY
TRBV30	TRBJ2-4	AWSQGFPTKNIQY
TRBV4-3	TRBJ1-1	ASSQTGTNTEAF
TRBV2	TRBJ1-1	ASRGGRLEAF
TRBV12-5	TRBJ2-5	ASQQGAGGTQY